This TCR beta chain was identified during a study of post-analysis software for immune sequencing data. Background on the study: As for disease course, relapsing-remitting, secondary progressive and progressive-relapsing multiple sclerosis were all included.

The study, taken as a whole, reports: The study found significantly lower normalized Chao1 diversity in multiple sclerosis patients than in controls.

Libraries were made from TCR beta cDNA, and they carried unique molecular identifiers. TCRdb itself ran the PCR reads through MiXCR, one entry per CDR3 protein. The sample holds roughly 400,000 distinct CDR3 sequences, 39% seen once. In regard to this clonotype: The antigen is unknown.

Material: blood. This TCR was recovered from a girl between 2 and 10 years old with multiple sclerosis.

CDR3 residues: CASTSGATDTQYF. CDR3 DNA sequence: TGTGCCAGTACTAGCGGAGCGACAGATACGCAGTATTTT. The V and J genes are TRBV6-5 and TRBJ2-3, with 8 nucleotides matching TRBD2. Per the germline V gene, CDR1 is MNHEY and CDR2 is SVGAGI. CDR3 length: 13 residues. J was trimmed by 3 bases and V by 9 bases; bases with no gene match: 5.